Listed below are T cell receptor beta chains from one sample, sequenced in a study of blood T cell repertoires in COVID-19. TCRdb's table, derived via immunoSEQ multiplex PCR, lists solely in-frame clones and lacks some. The table shows some 110,000 clones, with 81% occurring only once. The sequencing input was peripheral blood. These receptors were collected from a woman in her seventies with acute or convalescent COVID-19. CDR3s include the opening cysteine and the closing phenylalanine or tryptophan. The order of the fields is V gene, clone size, D gene, J gene, CDR3 DNA, CDR3 protein. A D gene is named only where the DNA matches it firmly. The size of a clone is reported for some rows only, either as once, few or many, or as a class for expanded clones.

>TRBV28|.|.|TRBJ2-6
TGTGCCAGCAGCAACAGGATCCCTGGGGCCAACGTCCTGACTTTC
CASSNRIPGANVLTF
>TRBV12-3/TRBV12-4|.|.|TRBJ1-3
TGTGCCAGCAGGGTAGGAGGTGGAAACACCATATATTTT
CASRVGGGNTIYF
>TRBV18|.|TRBD2|TRBJ2-3
TGTGCCAGCTCGCAACTAGCGGGGGACACAGATACGCAGTATTTT
CASSQLAGDTDTQYF
>TRBV4-3|.|TRBD2|TRBJ2-1
TGCGCCAGCAGCCTGGGACTAGCGGGCCCCGGCTCACGGTTCCATGAGCAGTTCTTC
CASSLGLAGPGSRFHEQFF
>TRBV6-4|.|TRBD1|TRBJ1-6
TGTGCCAGCAGTGAAGACAGGGGTGGTTCACCCCTCCACTTT
CASSEDRGGSPLHF
>TRBV10-1|.|.|TRBJ1-5
TGCGCCAGCAGTGAGCGTGGCAATCAGCCCCAGCATTTT
CASSERGNQPQHF
>TRBV20-1|.|.|TRBJ2-1
TGCAGTGCTAGTCGGGGGAGCTCCTACAATGAGCAGTTCTTC
CSASRGSSYNEQFF
>TRBV5-1|.|TRBD1|TRBJ1-2
TGCGCCAGCAGCCCGGGACAGGGGGCCTTCCTCTATGGCTACACCTTC
CASSPGQGAFLYGYTF
>TRBV30|.|TRBD2|TRBJ2-2
TGTGCCTGGGCTCCGGGACTAGGCACCGGGGAGCTGTTTTTT
CAWAPGLGTGELFF
>TRBV11-3|.|.|TRBJ2-1
TGTGCCAGCAGCTTAGATAGCGGTTCTTACAATGAGCAGTTCTTC
CASSLDSGSYNEQFF
>TRBV19|.|TRBD1|TRBJ1-1
TGTGCCAGTAGTCCCCGGGACAGGAACACTGAAGCTTTCTTT
CASSPRDRNTEAFF
>TRBV18|few|TRBD1|TRBJ2-7
TGTGCCAGCTCACCATCTCCGTTACGGGACAGGGTGAGGGAGCAGTACTTC
CASSPSPLRDRVREQYF
>TRBV7-9|once|.|TRBJ1-1
TGTGCCAGCAGCCCCAGGGACTTTAACACTGAAGCTTTCTTT
CASSPRDFNTEAFF
>TRBV6-4|.|TRBD2|TRBJ2-7
TGTGCCAGCAGTGACCCCGCGGGGGGACTAGCGGGAGGTCCCCTCCTCTACGAGCAGTACTTC
CASSDPAGGLAGGPLLYEQYF
>TRBV6-2/TRBV6-3|few|TRBD1|TRBJ2-7
TGTGCCAGCAGTTCCCGGACAGGGATATACGAGCAGTACTTC
CASSSRTGIYEQYF
>TRBV11-2|few|.|TRBJ1-1
TGTGCCAGCAGCTTATTTGACAGGATGAACACTGAAGCTTTCTTT
CASSLFDRMNTEAFF
>TRBV29-1|.|.|TRBJ1-1
TGCAGCTCCGGTCGGGGCACTGAAGCTTTCTTT
CSSGRGTEAFF
>TRBV20-1|.|TRBD1|TRBJ1-1
TGCAGTGCCGGGACAGGGGGTAGAGCTTTCTTT
CSAGTGGRAFF
>TRBV24-1|once|TRBD2|TRBJ2-3
TGTGCCACCAGTGATTCCAGGACTAGCGGAAGCACAGATACGCAGTATTTT
CATSDSRTSGSTDTQYF
>TRBV5-1|.|TRBD2|TRBJ2-5
TGCGCCAGCAGCTTGATAGCGGGAGGCCAAGAGACCCAGTACTTC
CASSLIAGGQETQYF
>TRBV29-1|.|TRBD1|TRBJ1-3
TGCAGCGTTGAAACTCAGGGGGCGTCTGGAAACACCATATATTTT
CSVETQGASGNTIYF
>TRBV11-3|.|.|TRBJ2-3
TGTGCCAGCAGCTTCGGTGGGGCCCGGGATACGCAGTATTTT
CASSFGGARDTQYF
>TRBV19|.|TRBD1|TRBJ1-2
TGTGCCAGTAGTATGGCAGGGGGTAAGACACAATCTTATGGCTACACCTTC
CASSMAGGKTQSYGYTF
>TRBV7-8|.|.|TRBJ2-2
TGTGCCAGCAGACCAGTGAACACCGGGGAGCTGTTTTTT
CASRPVNTGELFF
>TRBV6-5|once|TRBD1|TRBJ1-2
TGTGCCAGCAGCCAGGACAGGGGGATTGGCTACACCTTC
CASSQDRGIGYTF
>TRBV3-1/TRBV3-2|.|.|TRBJ1-6
TGTGCCAGCAGCCAAGCTGATTCACCCCTCCACTTT
CASSQADSPLHF
>TRBV7-6|once|TRBD2|TRBJ2-3
TGTGCCAGCAGCTCGGGACTACCGAGCACAGATACGCAGTATTTT
CASSSGLPSTDTQYF
>TRBV18|.|.|TRBJ1-1
TGTGCCAGCTCATCGGACACGGTCCGGACTGAAGCTTTCTTT
CASSSDTVRTEAFF
>TRBV19|.|.|TRBJ2-1
TGTGCCAGTAGTTGGGGGGGCCCCCCCAATGAGCAGTTCTTC
CASSWGGPPNEQFF
>TRBV19|.|.|TRBJ2-7
TGTGCCAGTAGTATAGCCCAGGGGACGGCCTACGAGCAGTACTTC
CASSIAQGTAYEQYF
>TRBV3-1/TRBV3-2|.|.|TRBJ2-2
TGTGCCAGCACTGGCAGGGGTACCGGGGAGCTGTTTTTT
CASTGRGTGELFF
>TRBV11-2|.|.|TRBJ2-2
TGTATGGAGGCGGCGAACACCGGGGAGCTGTTTTTT
CMEAANTGELFF
>TRBV4-1|.|TRBD2|TRBJ2-7
TGCGCCAGCAGCCTCCGGACTAGCGGCTTTGAACCCTACGAGCAGTACTTC
CASSLRTSGFEPYEQYF
>TRBV2|.|.|TRBJ1-5
TGTGCCAGCAGTGTTAGGAGTGGGGAGGGCAATCAGCCCCAGCATTTT
CASSVRSGEGNQPQHF
>TRBV19|.|TRBD1|TRBJ2-3
TGTGCCTCCACCGGGACAGGGGGCTCTAATACGCAGTATTTT
CASTGTGGSNTQYF
>TRBV6-2/TRBV6-3|.|TRBD1|TRBJ1-5
TGTGCCAGCAGTAAAAGGACAGGCGCCGTCGGCAATCAGCCCCAGCATTTT
CASSKRTGAVGNQPQHF
>TRBV7-9|.|TRBD2|TRBJ2-1
TGTGCCAGCAACATCGGACTAGCCCCCAATGAGCAGTTCTTC
CASNIGLAPNEQFF
>TRBV7-6|.|TRBD2|TRBJ2-1
TGTGCCAGCAGCTTAGCTGCGGTAGCGGGAGGGTACAATGAGCAGTTCTTC
CASSLAAVAGGYNEQFF
>TRBV7-8|.|.|TRBJ2-1
TGTGCCAGCAGCCGAGGCATGACGGGGGGCGGCTTGGATGAGCAGTTCTTC
CASSRGMTGGGLDEQFF
>TRBV5-1|.|TRBD1|TRBJ2-4
TGCGCCAGCAGCTTGCCCGACAGGGTACACATTCAGTACTTC
CASSLPDRVHIQYF
>TRBV6-5|.|.|TRBJ1-6
TGTGCCTCCTCCACGGGGGAAATTTCACCCCTCCACTTT
CASSTGEISPLHF
>TRBV7-2|.|.|TRBJ2-2
TGTGCCAGCAGCCCCCGACTAGGGAACACCGGGGAGCTGTTTTTT
CASSPRLGNTGELFF
>TRBV3-1/TRBV3-2|.|TRBD1|TRBJ1-2
TGTGCCAGCAGCCAGGACAGGGGGATTTTCTATGGCTACACCTTC
CASSQDRGIFYGYTF
>TRBV5-5|.|TRBD2|TRBJ2-1
TGTGCCAGCAGCTCTATCCTCAGCGGGGGGCCTCACAATGAGCAGTTCTTC
CASSSILSGGPHNEQFF
>TRBV2|.|.|TRBJ1-1
TGTGCCAGCAGCGCAACAGGGTACACTGAAGCTTTCTTT
CASSATGYTEAFF
>TRBV30|few|.|TRBJ1-3
TGTGCCTGGAATCTGGGAGGGCCTGGAAACACCATATATTTT
CAWNLGGPGNTIYF
>TRBV11-2|.|TRBD1|TRBJ2-2
TGTGCCAGCAGCTTTCGGGCAGGGGGCTACACCGGGGAGCTGTTTTTT
CASSFRAGGYTGELFF
>TRBV29-1|.|.|TRBJ2-7
TGCAGCGGACAGGAGTCCTACGAGCAGTACTTC
CSGQESYEQYF
>TRBV7-9|.|.|TRBJ2-1
TGTGCCAGCAGCTTAGAGGCAGACCCACGGGGTGAGCAGTTCTTC
CASSLEADPRGEQFF
>TRBV20-1|few|TRBD2|TRBJ2-5
TGCAGTGCTAGTCATAGCGGGAGGGCCGAGGAGACCCAGTACTTC
CSASHSGRAEETQYF
>TRBV28|few|TRBD1|TRBJ1-2
TGTGCCAGCAGCCCGGGACAGAGGCGAGGCTACACCTTC
CASSPGQRRGYTF
>TRBV6-2/TRBV6-3|.|TRBD1|TRBJ2-5
TGTGCCAGCAGTTCCTACAGGGGGGAGACCCAGTACTTC
CASSSYRGETQYF
>TRBV2|.|.|TRBJ1-5
TGTGCCAGCAGGGGGGCAGTCAATCAGCCCCAGCATTTT
CASRGAVNQPQHF
>TRBV3-1/TRBV3-2|.|.|TRBJ1-2
TGTGCCAGCAGCTCAATGCGGGGCTACACCTTC
CASSSMRGYTF